The clone carrying this TCR beta chain was counted once. Germline assignment: CDR1 LNHDA and CDR2 SQIVND (reference sequence). This CDR3 contains 14 residues. Trimming pared 7 bases from V and 2 bases from J, leaving 14 bases between. The sample comes from a study of blood T cell repertoires in COVID-19. Study in general: The cDNA or gDNA used as material had been derived from T cells, B-cell-depleted T cells, or PBMCs.

Seattle patient enrollment occurred during active infection, with longitudinal follow-up thereafter. As handled by the study authors: Reference gene primer amplification gave nucleated cell count estimates. The protocol was immunoSEQ multiplex PCR, while the TCRdb copy is restricted to in-frame clones and leaves out a portion. Clone size and V and J calls were adopted from that table, with D and trimming inferred from the DNA. This table holds fewer than 450,000 clones, 75% to 90% found once. Sample: peripheral blood. The clonotype originates from a woman aged 50 to 60 with COVID-19, enrolled during active disease. The J gene is TRBJ1-1, the V gene TRBV19; the D gene is possibly TRBD1 (6 bases). The CDR3 DNA follows: TGTGCCAGTAAGGGCAGGGGAACCAACACTGAAGCTTTCTTT. It codes for CASKGRGTNTEAFF.